Presented here are 13 T cell receptor beta chains from one specimen sequenced in a study of shared T cell receptors in the human thymus. Sequencing was performed with immunoSEQ multiplex PCR; in TCRdb, only in-frame clones are kept and a portion is missing. This repertoire shows 540,000 or so clones, about 80% found once; its top ten account for more than 0.01%. Separately, the same data were catalogued under a study of human thymus T cells.

The sequencing input was thymocytes. The origin of the receptors is a boy in the first two years of life with a congenital heart defect.

The genes are TRBV4-3 and TRBJ2-5, with 7 positions matching TRBD1. The trim removed 8 bases at V and 5 bases at J, leaving 17 bases unmatched. The CDR3 runs 16 residues. CDR1 and CDR2 from the germline V gene are LGHNA and YSLEER. CDR3 sequence reads: CASSHSTRTGGETQYF. In nucleotides, the CDR3 is TGCGCCAGCTCCCACTCAACTCGGACAGGTGGGGAGACCCAGTACTTC.

The rearrangement joins TRBV4-1 to TRBJ1-1, with no clear D. CDR3 length: 16 amino acids. With 0 bases removed from V and 8 bases from J, the gap between germline ends came to 19 bases. In germline, CDR1 is MGHRA, CDR2 YSYEKL. This CDR3 is CASSQDIGAAGGEAFF. The CDR3 DNA follows: TGCGCCAGCAGCCAAGATATTGGTGCGGCAGGAGGGGAAGCTTTCTTT.

A remark on this clone: A junction boundary mismatches the germline segment, possibly from a read error. The chain couples TRBV7-7 to TRBJ1-1; D is perhaps TRBD1 (5 bases). Germline CDR1 SSHAT, CDR2 FNYEAQ (reference sequence). This CDR3 spans 17 amino acids. Written as DNA, the CDR3 is TGTGCTAGCAGCTTAGGCGGGGGGTGGGCCTCGAACACTGAAGCTTTCTTT. Translated: CASSLGGGWASNTEAFF.

The rearrangement uses TRBV30 and TRBJ1-1; 8 nucleotides match TRBD1. The CDR3 runs 17 residues. Per the germline V gene, CDR1 is GTSNPN and CDR2 is SVGIG (reference sequence). V was pared by 2 bases and J by 1 base, with 12 bases of the junction left unmatched. The CDR3 sequence: CAWSSGGHLSGNTEAFF. CDR3 bases: TGTGCCTGGAGTTCAGGGGGCCATCTAAGTGGGAACACTGAAGCTTTCTTT. Drawing the rest from reference TRBV30 and TRBJ1-1, the complete variable domain is SQTIHQWPATLVQPVGSPLSLECTVEGTSNPNLYWYRQAAGRGLQLLFYSVGIGQISSEVPQNLSASRPQDRQFILSSKKLLLSDSGFYLCAWSSGGHLSGNTEAFFGQGTRLTVV.

CDR3 nucleotides: TGTGCCAGTAGTAAGGGACAGGGCCCCTCGGATGAGCAGTTCTTC. Residues: CASSKGQGPSDEQFF. The chain carries TRBV19 and TRBJ2-1; 9 positions match TRBD1. Unmatched junction bases numbered 9, after V lost 4 bases and J lost 8 bases. Germline CDR1 LNHDA, CDR2 SQIVND (reference sequence). This CDR3 contains 15 residues. The entire variable domain, with the rest obtained from reference TRBV19 and TRBJ2-1, is as follows: DGGITQSPKYLFRKEGQNVTLSCEQNLNHDAMYWYRQDPGQGLRLIYYSQIVNDFQKGDIAEGYSVSREKKESFPLTVTSAQKNPTAFYLCASSKGQGPSDEQFFGPGTRLTVL.

Details on this clone: A read error may account for a junction end that differs from germline. V is TRBV11-2 and J is TRBJ2-1; 8 positions match TRBD1. The germline V gene encodes CDR1 SGHAT and CDR2 FQNNGV. CDR3 length: 14 residues. In DNA form, the CDR3 reads TGTGCCACCAGCCAGGGGGCAGCCTACAATGAGCAGTTCTTC. Its translation is CATSQGAAYNEQFF. Together with reference TRBV11-2 and TRBJ2-1, the CDR3 gives the full variable domain: EAGVAQSPRYKIIEKRQSVAFWCNPISGHATLYWYQQILGQGPKLLIQFQNNGVVDDSQLPKDRFSAERLKGVDSTLKIQPAKLEDSAVYLCATSQGAAYNEQFFGPGTRLTVL.

The chain has TRBV5-6 and TRBJ2-1, with 8 nucleotides matching TRBD1. The CDR3 loop spans 14 amino acids. Trimming removed 3 bases from V and 9 bases from J; junction bases left unmatched: 8. Germline-derived CDR1 and CDR2 are SGHDT and YYEEEE. CDR3 bases: TGTGCCAGCAGCTGCCCTGGGACAGGCGGTGAGCAGTTCTTC. It is translated as CASSCPGTGGEQFF.

This clone was detected a few times. The chain joins TRBV2 to TRBJ1-2; TRBD1 matches at 10 bases. Germline V lookup: CDR1 SNHLY, CDR2 FYNNEI. The CDR3 covers 16 residues. J gave up 4 bases and V 6 bases, and 11 bases lay outside the gene matches. CDR3 nucleotides: TGTGCCAGCAGGTCCCGGGACAGGGGCCCAGTCTATGGCTACACCTTC. This gives the protein CASRSRDRGPVYGYTF.

The chain couples TRBV4-3 to TRBJ2-3; 9 positions match TRBD1. The CDR3 sequence is 15 residues long. The ends lost 4 bases at V and 1 base at J; junction bases unmatched: 3. CDR1 and CDR2 from the germline V gene are LGHNA and YSLEER. CDR3 coding DNA: TGCGCCAGCAGCCGAAGGACAGGGGGCACAGATACGCAGTATTTT. It codes for CASSRRTGGTDTQYF.

The chain carries TRBV28 and TRBJ1-1, with TRBD1 matching over 7 bases. Germline CDR1 MDHEN, CDR2 SYDVKM. V trimming: 3 bases; J trimming: 6 bases; junction bases outside the gene matches: 10. CDR3 size: 15 residues. The CDR3, as DNA: TGTGCCAGCAGTTTGGGCAGGGGGTCGCTCCCTGAAGCTTTCTTT. Amino acid sequence: CASSLGRGSLPEAFF.

CDR3 nucleotides: TGTGCCAGCAGCTTAATTCGGCAAGAGACCCAGTACTTC. This sequence encodes CASSLIRQETQYF. The rearrangement uses TRBV7-9 and TRBJ2-5; D gene ambiguous. The CDR3 sequence is 13 residues long. Germline assignment: CDR1 SEHNR and CDR2 FQNEAQ (reference sequence). Trimming cost V 2 bases and J 2 bases, with 6 bases left between them.

This rearrangement joins TRBV27 to TRBJ2-7; 9 positions agree with TRBD1. Germline CDR1 and CDR2: MNHEY and SMNVEV (reference sequence). Trimming cost V 0 bases and J 4 bases; bases outside gene matches: 4. The CDR3 is made up of 15 amino acids. Written as DNA, the CDR3 is TGTGCCAGCAGTTTATCCCCGGGACAGGGTTACGAGCAGTACTTC. This encodes CASSLSPGQGYEQYF.

The CDR3 DNA reads TGCGCCAGCAGCTTGGAGTCTTCGGTGAGGAACACTGAAGCTTTCTTT. It translates to CASSLESSVRNTEAFF. The chain couples TRBV5-1 to TRBJ1-1; the D is unclear. CDR3 length: 16 residues. Germline assignment: CDR1 SGHRS and CDR2 YFSETQ. V lost 0 bases to trimming and J lost 1 base, with 13 bases between them.